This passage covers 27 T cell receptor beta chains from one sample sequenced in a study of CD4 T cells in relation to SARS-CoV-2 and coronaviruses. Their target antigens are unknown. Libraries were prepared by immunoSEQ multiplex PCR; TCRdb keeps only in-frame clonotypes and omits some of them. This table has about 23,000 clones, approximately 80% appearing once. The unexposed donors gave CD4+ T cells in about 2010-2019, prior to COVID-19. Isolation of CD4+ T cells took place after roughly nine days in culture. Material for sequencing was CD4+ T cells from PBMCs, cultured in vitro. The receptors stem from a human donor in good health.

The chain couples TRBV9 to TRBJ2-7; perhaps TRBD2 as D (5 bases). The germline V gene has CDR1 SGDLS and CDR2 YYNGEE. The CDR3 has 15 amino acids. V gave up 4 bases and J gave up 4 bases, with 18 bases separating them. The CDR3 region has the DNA TGTGCCAGCAGCCCCCGATTGGTGGGAGCTTACGAGCAGTACTTC. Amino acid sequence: CASSPRLVGAYEQYF. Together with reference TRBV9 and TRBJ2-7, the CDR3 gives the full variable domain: DSGVTQTPKHLITATGQRVTLRCSPRSGDLSVYWYQQSLDQGLQFLIQYYNGEERAKGNILERFSAQQFPDLHSELNLSSLELGDSALYFCASSPRLVGAYEQYFGPGTRLTVT.

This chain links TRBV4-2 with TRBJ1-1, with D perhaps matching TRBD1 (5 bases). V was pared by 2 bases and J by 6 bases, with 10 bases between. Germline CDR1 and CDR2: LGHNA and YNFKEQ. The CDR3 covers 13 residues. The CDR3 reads CASSQRGRAEAFF. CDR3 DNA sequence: TGTGCCAGCAGCCAAAGGGGTAGGGCTGAAGCTTTCTTT.

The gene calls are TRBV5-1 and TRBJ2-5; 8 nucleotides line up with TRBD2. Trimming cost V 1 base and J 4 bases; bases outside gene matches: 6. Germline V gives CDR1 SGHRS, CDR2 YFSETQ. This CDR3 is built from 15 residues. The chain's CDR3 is CASSLTGLEGETQYF. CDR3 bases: TGCGCCAGCAGCTTGACGGGACTAGAGGGAGAGACCCAGTACTTC.

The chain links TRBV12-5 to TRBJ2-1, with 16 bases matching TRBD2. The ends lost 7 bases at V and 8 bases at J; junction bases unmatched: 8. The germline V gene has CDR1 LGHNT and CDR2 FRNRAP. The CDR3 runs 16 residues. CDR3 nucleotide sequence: TGTGCTAGTGCCCCGGGGACTAGCGGGAGGGTGGATGAGCAGTTCTTC. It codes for CASAPGTSGRVDEQFF.

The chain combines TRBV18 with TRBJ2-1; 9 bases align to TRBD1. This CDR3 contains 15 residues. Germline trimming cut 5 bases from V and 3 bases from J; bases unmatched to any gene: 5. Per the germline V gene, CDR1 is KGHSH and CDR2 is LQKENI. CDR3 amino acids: CASSAGTGNYNEQFF. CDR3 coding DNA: TGTGCCAGCTCAGCCGGGACAGGGAACTACAATGAGCAGTTCTTC.

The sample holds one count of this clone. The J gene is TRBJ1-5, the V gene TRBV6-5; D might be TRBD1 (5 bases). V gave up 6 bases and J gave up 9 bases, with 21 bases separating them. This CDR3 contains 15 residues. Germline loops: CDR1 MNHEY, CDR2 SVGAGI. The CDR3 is CASSVETPGGAPQHF. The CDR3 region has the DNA TGTGCCAGCAGCGTAGAGACACCCGGCGGGGCGCCCCAGCATTTT.

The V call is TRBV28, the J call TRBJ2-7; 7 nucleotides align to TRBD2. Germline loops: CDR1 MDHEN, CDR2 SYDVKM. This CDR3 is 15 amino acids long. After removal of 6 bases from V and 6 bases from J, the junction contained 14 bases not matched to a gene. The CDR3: CASSHQLVAGLEQYF. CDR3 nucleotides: TGTGCCAGCAGCCACCAATTGGTAGCGGGCCTCGAGCAGTACTTC.

The CDR3 sequence: CASSDSETLAGANEQYF. CDR3 DNA sequence: TGCGCCAGCAGTGATTCGGAAACCCTAGCGGGAGCCAACGAGCAGTACTTC. The V call is TRBV10-1, the J call TRBJ2-7; 10 bases line up with TRBD2. Germline trimming cut 3 bases from V and 5 bases from J; bases unmatched to any gene: 13. Germline CDR1 reads WNHNN; CDR2 reads SYGVQD (reference sequence). The length of the CDR3 is 17 residues.

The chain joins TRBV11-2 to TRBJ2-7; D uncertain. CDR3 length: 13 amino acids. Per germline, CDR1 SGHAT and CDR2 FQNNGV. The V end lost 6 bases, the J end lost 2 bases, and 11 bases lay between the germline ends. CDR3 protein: CASSNSGTYEQYF. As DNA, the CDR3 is TGTGCCAGCAGTAACTCAGGAACCTACGAGCAGTACTTC.

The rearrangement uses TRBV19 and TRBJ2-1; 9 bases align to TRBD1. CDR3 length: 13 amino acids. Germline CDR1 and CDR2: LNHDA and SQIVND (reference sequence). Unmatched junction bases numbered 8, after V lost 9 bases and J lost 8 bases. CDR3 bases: TGTGCCAGCGGGACAGGGTTCCGGGATGAGCAGTTCTTC. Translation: CASGTGFRDEQFF.

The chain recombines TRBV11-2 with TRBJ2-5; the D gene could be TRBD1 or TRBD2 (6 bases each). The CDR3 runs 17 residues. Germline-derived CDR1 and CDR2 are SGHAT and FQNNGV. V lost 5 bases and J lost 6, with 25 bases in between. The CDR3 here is CASSLGRGGQGRQTQYF. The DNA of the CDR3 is TGTGCCAGCAGCCTCGGACGGGGTGGTCAGGGGAGGCAGACCCAGTACTTC.

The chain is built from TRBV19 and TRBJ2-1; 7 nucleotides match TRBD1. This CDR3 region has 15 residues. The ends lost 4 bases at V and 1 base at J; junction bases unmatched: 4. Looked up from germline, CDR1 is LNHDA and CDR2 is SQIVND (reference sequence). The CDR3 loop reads CASSTTGVSYNEQFF. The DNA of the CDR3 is TGTGCCAGTAGTACCACAGGGGTTTCCTACAATGAGCAGTTCTTC.

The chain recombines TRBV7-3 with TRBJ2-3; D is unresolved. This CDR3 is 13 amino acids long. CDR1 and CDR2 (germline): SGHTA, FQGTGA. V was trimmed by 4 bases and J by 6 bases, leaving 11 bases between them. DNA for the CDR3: TGTGCCAGCAGCTACCACCAGCTCGATACGCAGTATTTT. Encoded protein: CASSYHQLDTQYF.

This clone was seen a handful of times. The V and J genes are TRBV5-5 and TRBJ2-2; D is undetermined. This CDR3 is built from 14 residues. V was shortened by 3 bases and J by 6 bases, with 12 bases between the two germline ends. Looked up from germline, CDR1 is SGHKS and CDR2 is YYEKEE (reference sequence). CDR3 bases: TGTGCCAGCAGCTCAGTGGTGGCGGCCGGGGAGCTGTTTTTT. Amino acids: CASSSVVAAGELFF.

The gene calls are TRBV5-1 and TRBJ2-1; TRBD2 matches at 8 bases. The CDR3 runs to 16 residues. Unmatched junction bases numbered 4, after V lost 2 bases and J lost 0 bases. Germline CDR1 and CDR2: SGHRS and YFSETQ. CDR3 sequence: CASSFTGGGSYNEQFF. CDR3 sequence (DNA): TGCGCCAGCAGCTTCACGGGAGGGGGCTCCTACAATGAGCAGTTCTTC.

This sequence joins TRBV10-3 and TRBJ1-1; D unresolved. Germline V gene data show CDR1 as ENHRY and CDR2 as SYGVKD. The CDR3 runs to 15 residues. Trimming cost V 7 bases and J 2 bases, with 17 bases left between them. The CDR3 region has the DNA TGTGCCATCAAATCCTCCGGACGAGAAAACACTGAAGCTTTCTTT. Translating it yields CAIKSSGRENTEAFF.

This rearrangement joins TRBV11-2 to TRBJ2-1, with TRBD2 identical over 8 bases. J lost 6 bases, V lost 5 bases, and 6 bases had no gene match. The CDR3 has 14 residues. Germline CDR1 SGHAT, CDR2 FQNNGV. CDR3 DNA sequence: TGTGCCAGCAGCCCCCGGACTAGCTTCAATGAGCAGTTCTTC. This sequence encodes CASSPRTSFNEQFF. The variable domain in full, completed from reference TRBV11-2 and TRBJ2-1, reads EAGVAQSPRYKIIEKRQSVAFWCNPISGHATLYWYQQILGQGPKLLIQFQNNGVVDDSQLPKDRFSAERLKGVDSTLKIQPAKLEDSAVYLCASSPRTSFNEQFFGPGTRLTVL.

DNA of the CDR3: TGTGCCAGCAGCCTCTCTGGCACAGATACGCAGTATTTT. This codes for CASSLSGTDTQYF. The rearrangement joins TRBV12-3 or TRBV12-4 to TRBJ2-3; unclear D gene. The germline V and J ends were trimmed by 6 bases and 1 base, with 8 bases remaining between them. CDR3 length: 13 amino acids.

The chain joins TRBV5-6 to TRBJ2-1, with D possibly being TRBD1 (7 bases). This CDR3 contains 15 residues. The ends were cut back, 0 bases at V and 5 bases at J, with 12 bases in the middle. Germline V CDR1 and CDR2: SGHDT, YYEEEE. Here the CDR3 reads CASSLAQGGNNEQFF. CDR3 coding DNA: TGTGCCAGCAGCTTGGCGCAGGGGGGCAACAATGAGCAGTTCTTC.

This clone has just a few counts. The CDR3 protein is CAWKGQTYEQYF. The DNA for the CDR3 is TGTGCCTGGAAGGGACAGACCTACGAGCAGTACTTC. The chain carries TRBV30 and TRBJ2-7; 7 bases match TRBD1. Trimming at V came to 4 bases and at J to 2 bases, leaving 2 bases not matched to a gene. The V gene's germline CDR1 is GTSNPN and CDR2 SVGIG (reference sequence). The CDR3 is 12 residues long.

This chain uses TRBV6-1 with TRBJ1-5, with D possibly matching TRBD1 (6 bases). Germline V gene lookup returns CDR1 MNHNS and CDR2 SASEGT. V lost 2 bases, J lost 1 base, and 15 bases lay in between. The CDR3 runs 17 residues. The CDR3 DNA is TGTGCCAGCAGTGAAAGGATGGGACAATCGAGCAATCAGCCCCAGCATTTT. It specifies CASSERMGQSSNQPQHF.

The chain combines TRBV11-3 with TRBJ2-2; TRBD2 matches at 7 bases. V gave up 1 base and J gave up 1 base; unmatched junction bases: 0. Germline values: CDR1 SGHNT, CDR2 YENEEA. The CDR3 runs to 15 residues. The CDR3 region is CASSLGGGNTGELFF. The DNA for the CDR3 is TGTGCCAGCAGCTTAGGCGGGGGGAACACCGGGGAGCTGTTTTTT.

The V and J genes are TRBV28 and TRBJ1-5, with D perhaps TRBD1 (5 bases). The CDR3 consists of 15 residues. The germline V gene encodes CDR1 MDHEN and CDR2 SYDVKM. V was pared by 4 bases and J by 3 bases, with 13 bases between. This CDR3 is CASSSLSGFNQPQHF. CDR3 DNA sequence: TGTGCCAGCAGTTCCCTTTCAGGGTTCAATCAGCCCCAGCATTTT. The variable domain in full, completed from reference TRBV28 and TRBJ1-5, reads DVKVTQSSRYLVKRTGEKVFLECVQDMDHENMFWYRQDPGLGLRLIYFSYDVKMKEKGDIPEGYSVSREKKERFSLILESASTNQTSMYLCASSSLSGFNQPQHFGDGTRLSIL.

The CDR3 protein is CASNPGEVAETQYF. The DNA of the CDR3 is TGTGCCAGCAACCCCGGGGAGGTAGCGGAGACCCAGTACTTC. The chain employs TRBV6-6 and TRBJ2-5, with D possibly TRBD2 on 6 matching bases. CDR1 MNHNY and CDR2 SVGAGI come from the germline V gene (reference sequence). Trimming pared 7 bases from V and 5 bases from J, leaving 17 bases between. This CDR3 has 14 residues.

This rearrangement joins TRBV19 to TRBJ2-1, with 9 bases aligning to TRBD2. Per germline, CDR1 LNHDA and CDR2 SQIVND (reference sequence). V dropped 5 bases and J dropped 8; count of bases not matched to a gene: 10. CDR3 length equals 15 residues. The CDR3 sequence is CASSFTSGQRDEQFF. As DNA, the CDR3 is TGTGCCAGTAGTTTTACTAGCGGGCAAAGGGATGAGCAGTTCTTC.

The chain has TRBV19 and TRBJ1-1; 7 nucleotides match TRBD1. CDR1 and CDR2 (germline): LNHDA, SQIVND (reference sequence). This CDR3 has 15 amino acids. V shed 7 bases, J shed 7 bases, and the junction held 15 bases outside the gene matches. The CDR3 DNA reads TGTGCCAGTATCAAGGGGGCCGGAGGGTTCAGTGAAGCTTTCTTT. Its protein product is CASIKGAGGFSEAFF. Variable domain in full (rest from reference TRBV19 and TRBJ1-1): DGGITQSPKYLFRKEGQNVTLSCEQNLNHDAMYWYRQDPGQGLRLIYYSQIVNDFQKGDIAEGYSVSREKKESFPLTVTSAQKNPTAFYLCASIKGAGGFSEAFFGQGTRLTVV.

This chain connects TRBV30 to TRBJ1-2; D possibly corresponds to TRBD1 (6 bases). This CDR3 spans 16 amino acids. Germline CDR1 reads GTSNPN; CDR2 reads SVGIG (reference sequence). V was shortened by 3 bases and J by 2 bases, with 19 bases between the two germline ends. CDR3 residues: CAWSPGSGTRNYGYTF. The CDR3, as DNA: TGTGCCTGGAGCCCCGGGTCCGGGACAAGAAACTATGGCTACACCTTC.